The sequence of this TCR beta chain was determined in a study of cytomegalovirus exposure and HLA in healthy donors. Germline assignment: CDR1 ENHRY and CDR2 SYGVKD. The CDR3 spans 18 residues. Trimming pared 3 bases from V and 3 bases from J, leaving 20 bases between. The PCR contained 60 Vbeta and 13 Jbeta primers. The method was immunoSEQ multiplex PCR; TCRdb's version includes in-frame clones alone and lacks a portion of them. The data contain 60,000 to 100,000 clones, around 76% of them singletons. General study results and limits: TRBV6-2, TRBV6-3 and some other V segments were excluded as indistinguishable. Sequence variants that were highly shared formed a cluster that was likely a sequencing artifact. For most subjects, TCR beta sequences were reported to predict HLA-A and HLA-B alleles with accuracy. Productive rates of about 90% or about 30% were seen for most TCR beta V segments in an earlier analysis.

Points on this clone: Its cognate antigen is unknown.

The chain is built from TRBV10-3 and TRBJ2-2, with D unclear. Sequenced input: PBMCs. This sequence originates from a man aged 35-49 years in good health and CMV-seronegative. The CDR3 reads CAISERRLGDVDTGELFF. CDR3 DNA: TGTGCCATCAGTGAAAGAAGATTAGGAGACGTCGACACCGGGGAGCTGTTTTTT.